This T cell receptor (beta chain) stems from a study of blood T cell repertoires in COVID-19 (TCRdb year 2020). As for the study more broadly: The collaborator samples originated in the United States, Italy and Spain and spanned the acute and convalescent phases of COVID-19. The prospective study material was composed of cDNA or gDNA derived from T cells, B-cell-depleted T cells, or PBMCs. Subjects who had been exposed to COVID-19, were actively infected with it, or had recovered from it provided the deeply sampled blood TCRbeta repertoires that made up the dataset. The repertoires were made available in a free public database intended to serve as a resource for research on the immune response to SARS-CoV-2. Samples came from the ongoing ImmuneRACE study (first 160 participants) plus 1,254 subjects from 6 global collaborators. The sample metadata nearly always contained a de-identified subject ID, COVID-19 status, age in years and sex. HLA class I and class II types, where available, came from metadata supplied by the sample provider rather than from assay-based typing.

Regarding this clone: The antigen this receptor binds is unknown. Base qualities are not recorded, but no much larger clone differs from it by a single base.

TCRbeta CDR3 regions were amplified from genomic DNA by means of the immunoSEQ Assay, a bias-controlled multiplex PCR. In the original analysis: Within the assay, amplification of reference gene primers was used to estimate how many nucleated cells each sample contained. To quantify the absolute abundance of each unique TCRbeta CDR3 rearrangement, sequence reads were collapsed and filtered. For each sample, productive Simpson clonality was calculated as the square root of Simpson's diversity index across productive rearrangements. TCRdb took this table from immuneACCESS and kept in-frame rearrangements with V and J called. Such tables lack part of the clones; where checked against another copy, unresolved V genes explain under half of the gap, and the rest is unexplained. D and trimming were read from the DNA, whereas the V and J calls and clone size are those reported in that table. The sample yields about 170,000 clones; 84% were counted once. The top ten hold approximately 14% of the sample.

Enrolling through a virtual design, the prospective study's participants ranged in age from roughly 18 to 89 years and lived across 20 to 25 United States geographic areas. In the prospective study, participants were assigned to cohorts based on the clinical history participants reported in a screening survey and a study questionnaire. Recovered participants in ImmuneRACE Cohort 3 were defined as having two consecutive negative NP/OP PCR tests, clearance from a healthcare professional, or resolution of symptoms. In the prospective study, whole blood, serum and a nasopharyngeal or oropharyngeal swab were collected from each participant by mobile phlebotomists. Prospective study participants could optionally give additional blood draws and questionnaires over an approximately two-month period. Blood samples from the prospective study were shipped frozen or at room temperature prior to DNA extraction.

Between the V and J ends, shortened by 0 bases and 4 bases respectively, the junction contains 10 bases. The CDR3 runs 14 amino acids, cysteine and phenylalanine included. This entry keeps only the CDR3 DNA: 42 bases, framed from base 1. From the germline V gene, CDR1 is SGHRS and CDR2 is YFSETQ. What the authors observed across the whole study: The amount of clinical and demographic metadata varied by source and participant and was provided uncurated.

The source of this sequence is a man aged 45-65 years who had recovered from COVID-19. Sequences were obtained from PBMCs or T cells enriched from blood (not recorded which). The chain couples TRBV5-1 to TRBJ1-1; there is no confident call for the D gene. The CDR3 loop reads CASSLVPGSTEAFF. The DNA reads as follows: TGCGCCAGCAGCTTGGTCCCAGGATCCACTGAAGCTTTCTTT.